What follows are 32 T cell receptor beta chains derived from one specimen sequenced in a study of cytomegalovirus exposure and HLA in healthy donors. 60 Vbeta and 13 Jbeta primers were used in PCR. Sequencing was performed with immunoSEQ multiplex PCR; in TCRdb, only in-frame clones are kept and a portion is missing. This table has 80,000 to 95,000 clones, approximately 80% appearing once. The sequencing input was PBMCs. The receptors derive from a young woman in good health and CMV-seronegative.

This chain's CDR3 is CASEGGFNQPQHF. DNA of the CDR3: TGTGCCAGCGAGGGAGGGTTCAATCAGCCCCAGCATTTT. V gene TRBV6-6 combines with J gene TRBJ1-5; unclear D gene. Trimming left V 8 bases short and J 3 bases short, with 11 bases between. CDR3 size: 13 residues. The germline gives CDR1 MNHNY, CDR2 SVGAGI (reference sequence).

This chain links TRBV9 with TRBJ2-7, with D possibly TRBD1 on 6 matching bases. Per the germline V gene, CDR1 is SGDLS and CDR2 is YYNGEE. The CDR3 totals 14 residues. V was cut by 1 base and J by 7 bases, with 15 bases left in between. The CDR3 DNA reads as TGTGCCAGCAGCGTAACCCGGGATCAGGGGGAGCAGTACTTC. Translating it yields CASSVTRDQGEQYF.

The gene calls are TRBV5-4 and TRBJ2-3; 7 nucleotides match TRBD2. The CDR3 is 15 residues long. Germline trimming cut 4 bases from V and 8 bases from J; bases unmatched to any gene: 13. Germline assignment: CDR1 SGHNT and CDR2 YYREEE (reference sequence). CDR3 nucleotides: TGTGCCAGCAGCCGAGACGGGACTACCAAACCTACGCAGTATTTT. Translating it yields CASSRDGTTKPTQYF.

The rearrangement joins TRBV5-1 to TRBJ1-2; tentatively, D is TRBD1 (6 bases). The V gene lost 6 bases and the J gene lost 2 bases, with 14 bases spanning the gap. The CDR3 length is 14 residues. The germline V gene has CDR1 SGHRS and CDR2 YFSETQ. Here the CDR3 reads CASTNPGQNYGYTF. DNA of the CDR3: TGCGCCAGCACGAACCCGGGACAAAACTATGGCTACACCTTC.

The chain couples TRBV11-2 to TRBJ2-5; D may be TRBD2 (6 bases). Trimming left V 4 bases short and J 5 bases short, with 17 bases between. The CDR3 covers 15 residues. Germline V lookup: CDR1 SGHAT, CDR2 FQNNGV. The CDR3 nucleotides read TGTGCCAGCAGCTCCGTGGGGGGTATTTGGGAGACCCAGTACTTC. It specifies CASSSVGGIWETQYF. The whole variable domain, filled in from reference TRBV11-2 and TRBJ2-5, reads EAGVAQSPRYKIIEKRQSVAFWCNPISGHATLYWYQQILGQGPKLLIQFQNNGVVDDSQLPKDRFSAERLKGVDSTLKIQPAKLEDSAVYLCASSSVGGIWETQYFGPGTRLLVL.

The chain couples TRBV30 to TRBJ2-2; D may be TRBD1 (5 bases). CDR1 and CDR2 from the germline V gene are GTSNPN and SVGIG (reference sequence). This CDR3 contains 14 residues. The V gene lost 3 bases and the J gene lost 5 bases, with 13 bases spanning the gap. CDR3 in amino acids: CAWRGQAQTGELFF. In DNA form, the CDR3 reads TGTGCCTGGAGGGGGCAGGCCCAGACCGGGGAGCTGTTTTTT.

The genes are TRBV5-6 and TRBJ2-7; 10 bases map to TRBD2. Germline CDR1 SGHDT, CDR2 YYEEEE. The CDR3 has 14 residues. V shed 1 base and J 6 bases; nucleotides not matched to a gene: 4. The CDR3 DNA reads TGTGCCAGCAGCTTGAGCGGGAGGGCCGGCGAGCAGTACTTC. It codes for CASSLSGRAGEQYF.

This chain connects TRBV2 to TRBJ2-7; perhaps TRBD2 as D (6 bases). This CDR3 is built from 12 residues. Germline lookup yields CDR1 SNHLY and CDR2 FYNNEI. The V end lost 0 bases, the J end lost 8 bases, and 8 bases lay between the germline ends. CDR3: CASSEARGKQYF. The CDR3 nucleotides are TGTGCCAGCAGTGAAGCGCGGGGTAAGCAGTACTTC.

The V gene is TRBV6-1, the J gene TRBJ2-7; D unclear. V was trimmed by 5 bases and J by 3 bases, leaving 14 bases between them. The CDR3 extends over 14 amino acids. CDR1 is MNHNS, CDR2 SASEGT, per germline. The CDR3 DNA sequence: TGTGCCAGCAGTATCGAGGTCGTACGCTACGAGCAGTACTTC. It yields the protein CASSIEVVRYEQYF.

The gene calls are TRBV6-5 and TRBJ1-1; D unresolved. Germline V gives CDR1 MNHEY, CDR2 SVGAGI. The CDR3 runs 15 residues. The germline V and J ends were trimmed by 6 bases and 6 bases, with 20 bases remaining between them. CDR3 in DNA: TGTGCCAGCAGCTCCCACGGAGAAAGCGTGGCTGAAGCTTTCTTT. It translates to CASSSHGESVAEAFF.

This sequence joins TRBV19 and TRBJ2-1; a possible D gene is TRBD2 (5 bases). Deletions cut 7 bases from V and 7 bases from J, with 23 bases between. There are 16 residues in the CDR3. CDR1 LNHDA and CDR2 SQIVND come from the germline V gene (reference sequence). CDR3 amino acids: CASTPGWLSGGNEQFF. Written as DNA, the CDR3 is TGTGCCAGTACCCCCGGGTGGCTCAGCGGTGGGAATGAGCAGTTCTTC.

This clone was seen more than once but under ten times. The genes are TRBV27 and TRBJ2-2, with 12 bases lining up with TRBD2. This CDR3 contains 15 residues. The germline V gene has CDR1 MNHEY and CDR2 SMNVEV (reference sequence). V gave up 3 bases and J gave up 4 bases; unmatched junction bases: 0. Written as DNA, the CDR3 is TGTGCCAGCAGTTTGACTAGCGGGAGCACCGGGGAGCTGTTTTTT. It codes for CASSLTSGSTGELFF.

V is TRBV9 and J is TRBJ2-7, with 7 bases lining up with TRBD1. The CDR3 is 14 residues long. Germline trimming cut 4 bases from V and 3 bases from J; bases unmatched to any gene: 7. The germline gives CDR1 SGDLS, CDR2 YYNGEE. Here the CDR3 reads CASSPDRANYEQYF. DNA of the CDR3: TGTGCCAGCAGCCCAGACAGGGCCAACTACGAGCAGTACTTC.

The chain has TRBV2 and TRBJ1-5; 10 nucleotides match TRBD1. The CDR3 runs 14 residues. Germline-derived CDR1 and CDR2 are SNHLY and FYNNEI. J lost 7 bases, V lost 6 bases, and 6 bases had no gene match. The CDR3 nucleotides are TGTGCCAGCAGATGGGGGACAGGGGTGCAGCCCCAGCATTTT. This codes for CASRWGTGVQPQHF. Using reference TRBV2 and TRBJ1-5 for the parts outside the CDR3, the full variable domain is EPEVTQTPSHQVTQMGQEVILRCVPISNHLYFYWYRQILGQKVEFLVSFYNNEISEKSEIFDDQFSVERPDGSNFTLKIRSTKLEDSAMYFCASRWGTGVQPQHFGDGTRLSIL.

The V call is TRBV5-1, the J call TRBJ2-5; 7 bases align to TRBD1. The germline gives CDR1 SGHRS, CDR2 YFSETQ. V was pared by 3 bases and J by 5 bases, with 10 bases of the junction left unmatched. This CDR3 has 15 residues. CDR3 sequence: CASSSIQGTHETQYF. The CDR3 DNA reads TGCGCCAGCAGCTCGATACAGGGGACACACGAGACCCAGTACTTC.

The chain carries TRBV4-1 and TRBJ1-2; tentatively, D is TRBD1 (6 bases). CDR3 length equals 20 residues. CDR1 MGHRA and CDR2 YSYEKL come from the germline V gene. The V gene lost 0 bases and the J gene lost 5 bases, with 28 bases spanning the gap. CDR3 in DNA: TGCGCCAGCAGCCAAGATGAAATTACGCCCGGACAGAACCCATCTTATGGCTACACCTTC. Amino acid sequence: CASSQDEITPGQNPSYGYTF.

This clone occurred once. The chain combines TRBV5-1 with TRBJ2-7; 8 bases fit TRBD2. CDR1 and CDR2 (germline): SGHRS, YFSETQ. CDR3 size: 13 residues. J gave up 7 bases and V 4 bases, and 7 bases lay outside the gene matches. CDR3 sequence: CASSDGLAGEQYF. Written as DNA, the CDR3 is TGCGCCAGCAGCGACGGACTAGCAGGGGAGCAGTACTTC.

The V call is TRBV6-5, the J call TRBJ2-3; 7 nucleotides agree with TRBD1. CDR3 size: 15 residues. With V trimmed by 4 bases and J by 2 bases, 6 bases remained unmatched. CDR1 MNHEY and CDR2 SVGAGI come from the germline V gene. The CDR3: CASSSGDRHTDTQYF. Written as DNA, the CDR3 is TGTGCCAGCAGTTCCGGGGACAGACACACAGATACGCAGTATTTT.

V gene TRBV30 combines with J gene TRBJ2-7, with D tentatively TRBD1 (5 bases). This CDR3 is built from 12 residues. The germline gives CDR1 GTSNPN, CDR2 SVGIG (reference sequence). Trimming removed 5 bases from V and 7 bases from J, with 15 bases in between. The CDR3 spells CAWRRSGFEQYF. The CDR3 DNA sequence: TGTGCCTGGCGACGGTCAGGGTTTGAGCAGTACTTC.

The chain combines TRBV27 with TRBJ2-7, with a weak D call TRBD2 (6 bases). The germline V gene has CDR1 MNHEY and CDR2 SMNVEV (reference sequence). This CDR3 is 16 amino acids long. The ends were cut back, 3 bases at V and 0 bases at J, with 15 bases in the middle. The CDR3 nucleotides read TGTGCCAGCAGTTTTGGGAGCGGGCGCTTCTCCTACGAGCAGTACTTC. This encodes CASSFGSGRFSYEQYF.

This chain uses TRBV10-3 with TRBJ2-1; 11 positions match TRBD2. The CDR3 covers 16 residues. Germline values: CDR1 ENHRY, CDR2 SYGVKD. J lost 2 bases, V lost 0 bases, and 0 bases had no gene match. As DNA, the CDR3 is TGTGCCATCAGTGAGTCGACTAGCGGGGCCTACAATGAGCAGTTCTTC. This translates into CAISESTSGAYNEQFF.

The V and J genes are TRBV28 and TRBJ2-7, with D perhaps matching TRBD2 (5 bases). The germline CDR1 and CDR2 sequences are MDHEN and SYDVKM. Trimming took off 5 bases at V and 4 bases at J, with 18 bases between the two ends. This CDR3 is 15 amino acids long. CDR3 sequence reads: CASSIRLRASYEQYF. CDR3 DNA sequence: TGTGCCAGCAGTATACGACTACGCGCCTCTTACGAGCAGTACTTC.

The rearrangement uses TRBV6-5 and TRBJ1-2, with 10 bases lining up with TRBD1. Looked up from germline, CDR1 is MNHEY and CDR2 is SVGAGI. The CDR3 has 13 residues. The junction had 7 bases not matched to a gene; V was cut back by 6 bases and J by 9 bases. The CDR3 DNA reads as TGTGCCAGCAGCTCGGACAGGGGGTATAGCTACACCTTC. Translation: CASSSDRGYSYTF.

The chain joins TRBV30 to TRBJ1-1; TRBD1 matches 8 bases. This CDR3 has 12 amino acids. In germline, CDR1 is GTSNPN, CDR2 SVGIG (reference sequence). CDR3 sequence: CARTGGSTEAFF. The CDR3 region has the DNA TGTGCTCGTACAGGGGGAAGCACTGAAGCTTTCTTT.

J is TRBJ2-7 and V is TRBV9, with 11 bases identical to TRBD2. This CDR3 contains 15 residues. Trimming cost V 4 bases and J 2 bases; bases outside gene matches: 5. Looked up from germline, CDR1 is SGDLS and CDR2 is YYNGEE. The CDR3, as DNA: TGTGCCAGCAGCCCCCATAGCGGGAGGGCCTACGAGCAGTACTTC. This gives the protein CASSPHSGRAYEQYF.

The rearrangement links TRBV19 to TRBJ1-1; D remains ambiguous. Between the trimmed V and J ends, which lost 5 bases and 3 bases, there was a span of 13 bases. CDR3 size: 14 residues. Germline lookup yields CDR1 LNHDA and CDR2 SQIVND (reference sequence). In DNA form, the CDR3 reads TGTGCCAGTAGTCCCCAGGATATTTACACTGAAGCTTTCTTT. Translating gives CASSPQDIYTEAFF. The complete variable domain, with remaining parts taken from reference TRBV19 and TRBJ1-1, reads DGGITQSPKYLFRKEGQNVTLSCEQNLNHDAMYWYRQDPGQGLRLIYYSQIVNDFQKGDIAEGYSVSREKKESFPLTVTSAQKNPTAFYLCASSPQDIYTEAFFGQGTRLTVV.

The V and J genes are TRBV9 and TRBJ2-1, with 10 bases matching TRBD2. Germline assignment: CDR1 SGDLS and CDR2 YYNGEE. J gave up 0 bases and V 4 bases, and 1 base lay outside the gene matches. The CDR3 totals 15 residues. DNA of the CDR3: TGTGCCAGCAGCACTAGCGGGGACTCCTACAATGAGCAGTTCTTC. Translation gives CASSTSGDSYNEQFF. Drawing the rest from reference TRBV9 and TRBJ2-1, the complete variable domain is DSGVTQTPKHLITATGQRVTLRCSPRSGDLSVYWYQQSLDQGLQFLIQYYNGEERAKGNILERFSAQQFPDLHSELNLSSLELGDSALYFCASSTSGDSYNEQFFGPGTRLTVL.

V is TRBV2 and J is TRBJ1-4; 7 nucleotides line up with TRBD1. This CDR3 has 14 residues. Germline loops: CDR1 SNHLY, CDR2 FYNNEI. Germline trimming cut 9 bases from V and 6 bases from J; bases unmatched to any gene: 10. CDR3 DNA sequence: TGTGCCAGTGGAATATATGGGACAGATGAAAAACTGTTTTTT. This translates into CASGIYGTDEKLFF.

In this sample, this clone turned up a few times. CDR3 sequence (DNA): TGCGCCAGCAGCTTGCTGGGACAGAACACTGAAGCTTTCTTT. Translation: CASSLLGQNTEAFF. The rearrangement links TRBV5-1 to TRBJ1-1; perhaps TRBD1 as D (6 bases). This CDR3 is built from 14 residues. Germline V CDR1 and CDR2: SGHRS, YFSETQ. Trimming took off 1 base at V and 1 base at J, with 8 bases between the two ends.

V and J are TRBV19 and TRBJ2-2; D uncertain. The V gene lost 5 bases and the J gene lost 1 base, with 14 bases spanning the gap. The CDR3 is made up of 16 amino acids. Germline V lookup: CDR1 LNHDA, CDR2 SQIVND (reference sequence). The CDR3 sequence is CASSAPWPGNTGELFF. The CDR3 region has the DNA TGTGCCAGTAGTGCTCCATGGCCAGGGAACACCGGGGAGCTGTTTTTT. Full variable domain (rest looked up from reference TRBV19 and TRBJ2-2): DGGITQSPKYLFRKEGQNVTLSCEQNLNHDAMYWYRQDPGQGLRLIYYSQIVNDFQKGDIAEGYSVSREKKESFPLTVTSAQKNPTAFYLCASSAPWPGNTGELFFGEGSRLTVL.

In its sample, this clone was seen a few times. This chain joins TRBV5-1 and TRBJ2-2; 7 bases align to TRBD1. This CDR3 contains 17 residues. In germline, CDR1 is SGHRS, CDR2 YFSETQ. The junction had 13 bases not matched to a gene; V was cut back by 2 bases and J by 6 bases. CDR3 DNA: TGCGCCAGCAGCTTAAGCCCGACAGGGCATGGCGCCGGGGAGCTGTTTTTT. Translation: CASSLSPTGHGAGELFF.

J is TRBJ2-3 and V is TRBV7-3; TRBD1 agrees at 7 bases. Germline lookup yields CDR1 SGHTA and CDR2 FQGTGA. The CDR3 extends over 16 amino acids. V was pared by 5 bases and J by 3 bases, with 11 bases of the junction left unmatched. The CDR3 loop is CASSPTGTVWTDTQYF. The CDR3 DNA sequence: TGTGCCAGCAGCCCGACCGGGACAGTATGGACAGATACGCAGTATTTT. Full variable domain (outside the CDR3, taken from reference TRBV7-3 and TRBJ2-3): GAGVSQTPSNKVTEKGKYVELRCDPISGHTALYWYRQSLGQGPEFLIYFQGTGAADDSGLPNDRFFAVRPEGSVSTLKIQRTERGDSAVYLCASSPTGTVWTDTQYFGPGTRLTVL.